This is a list of T cell receptor beta chains from one sample in a study of blood T cell repertoires in COVID-19. Clones were read by immunoSEQ multiplex PCR, and TCRdb kept only the in-frame ones, dropping some. The table includes about 270,000 clones, approximately 90% detected once. The sequencing input was PBMCs or T cells enriched from blood (not recorded which). Receptor source: a woman between 18 and 30 years old who had recovered from COVID-19. Both conserved end residues are part of each CDR3. A D gene is named only where the DNA matches it firmly. The size of a clone is reported for some rows only, either as once, few or many, or as a class for expanded clones.

v_call: TRBV9
d_call: NA
clone_size: NA
j_call: TRBJ2-7
cdr3_aa: CASSASWGSSYEQYF
cdr3_nt: TGTGCCAGCAGCGCCTCGTGGGGCTCCTCCTACGAGCAGTACTTC

v_call: TRBV6-5
d_call: TRBD1
clone_size: NA
j_call: TRBJ1-2
cdr3_aa: CASSLYRGALYGYTF
cdr3_nt: TGTGCCAGCAGTTTGTACAGGGGTGCCCTTTATGGCTACACCTTC

v_call: TRBV2
d_call: NA
clone_size: NA
j_call: TRBJ2-3
cdr3_aa: CASSSLDTQYF
cdr3_nt: TGTGCCAGCAGCTCCCTAGATACGCAGTATTTT

v_call: TRBV12-3/TRBV12-4
d_call: NA
clone_size: NA
j_call: TRBJ1-3
cdr3_aa: CASRLDEGGTIYF
cdr3_nt: TGTGCCAGCAGACTTGACGAGGGGGGGACCATATATTTT

v_call: TRBV7-2
d_call: NA
clone_size: NA
j_call: TRBJ1-2
cdr3_aa: CASSSGTAYGYTF
cdr3_nt: TGTGCCAGCAGCTCCGGGACTGCATATGGCTACACCTTC

v_call: TRBV19
d_call: TRBD2
clone_size: NA
j_call: TRBJ2-5
cdr3_aa: CASSIGTSEQETQYF
cdr3_nt: TGTGCCAGTAGTATAGGGACTAGCGAGCAAGAGACCCAGTACTTC

v_call: TRBV7-9
d_call: NA
clone_size: NA
j_call: TRBJ1-4
cdr3_aa: CASSLMSNEKLFF
cdr3_nt: TGTGCCAGCAGCTTAATGAGTAATGAAAAACTGTTTTTT

v_call: TRBV12-5
d_call: TRBD2
clone_size: NA
j_call: TRBJ2-1
cdr3_aa: CASGLVLGEGTNEQFF
cdr3_nt: TGTGCTAGTGGTTTGGTACTGGGTGAAGGGACTAACGAGCAGTTCTTC

v_call: TRBV2
d_call: NA
clone_size: NA
j_call: TRBJ1-2
cdr3_aa: CASKTVGYTF
cdr3_nt: TGTGCCAGCAAGACAGTTGGCTACACCTTC

v_call: TRBV5-6
d_call: TRBD1
clone_size: NA
j_call: TRBJ1-2
cdr3_aa: CASSQVGGPINYGYTF
cdr3_nt: TGTGCCAGCAGCCAGGTAGGGGGCCCGATTAACTATGGCTACACCTTC

v_call: TRBV12-5
d_call: NA
clone_size: NA
j_call: TRBJ1-6
cdr3_aa: CASEEGSYNSPLHF
cdr3_nt: TGTGCTAGTGAGGAGGGGTCCTATAATTCACCCCTCCACTTT

v_call: TRBV7-6
d_call: NA
clone_size: NA
j_call: TRBJ1-1
cdr3_aa: CASAPLMNTEAFF
cdr3_nt: TGTGCCAGCGCGCCGTTGATGAACACTGAAGCTTTCTTT

v_call: TRBV30
d_call: NA
clone_size: NA
j_call: TRBJ1-4
cdr3_aa: CAWSVLTGKGEKLFF
cdr3_nt: TGTGCCTGGAGTGTACTGACGGGAAAGGGTGAAAAACTGTTTTTT

v_call: TRBV11-2
d_call: NA
clone_size: NA
j_call: TRBJ1-1
cdr3_aa: CASSFRRDPLNTEAFF
cdr3_nt: TGTGCCAGCAGCTTTCGGCGGGACCCGTTGAACACTGAAGCTTTCTTT

v_call: TRBV28
d_call: NA
clone_size: NA
j_call: TRBJ2-7
cdr3_aa: CASSYIVARGAYYEQYF
cdr3_nt: TGTGCCAGCAGTTATATCGTCGCCAGGGGTGCCTACTACGAGCAGTACTTC

v_call: TRBV5-4
d_call: TRBD1
clone_size: once
j_call: TRBJ1-6
cdr3_aa: CASRRDRANSPLHF
cdr3_nt: TGTGCCAGCAGACGCGACAGGGCTAATTCACCCCTCCACTTT

v_call: TRBV14
d_call: NA
clone_size: once
j_call: TRBJ1-1
cdr3_aa: CASSRFPARAEAFF
cdr3_nt: TGTGCCAGCAGCCGATTCCCGGCGCGGGCTGAAGCTTTCTTT

v_call: TRBV5-1
d_call: NA
clone_size: NA
j_call: TRBJ1-1
cdr3_aa: CASSPTGSNTEAFF
cdr3_nt: TGCGCCAGCAGCCCCACCGGGTCGAACACTGAAGCTTTCTTT

v_call: TRBV24-1
d_call: TRBD2
clone_size: once
j_call: TRBJ2-5
cdr3_aa: CATSDPGTSLETQYF
cdr3_nt: TGTGCCACCAGTGACCCCGGGACTAGTTTGGAGACCCAGTACTTC

v_call: TRBV4-1
d_call: NA
clone_size: once
j_call: TRBJ1-2
cdr3_aa: CASSQDMGGGYTF
cdr3_nt: TGCGCCAGCAGCCAAGATATGGGGGGTGGCTACACCTTC

v_call: TRBV19
d_call: TRBD1
clone_size: once
j_call: TRBJ1-2
cdr3_aa: CASSQGASYGYTF
cdr3_nt: TGTGCCAGTAGCCAGGGGGCTAGCTATGGCTACACCTTC

v_call: TRBV7-9
d_call: NA
clone_size: NA
j_call: TRBJ1-2
cdr3_aa: CASSPGGSRAPLHGYTF
cdr3_nt: TGTGCCAGCAGCCCCGGTGGATCCAGGGCCCCGCTTCATGGCTACACCTTC

v_call: TRBV7-6
d_call: NA
clone_size: NA
j_call: TRBJ1-2
cdr3_aa: CASSLASGSLYGYTF
cdr3_nt: TGTGCCAGCAGCTTAGCGTCAGGGTCCCTCTATGGCTACACCTTC

v_call: TRBV7-9
d_call: TRBD1
clone_size: NA
j_call: TRBJ2-7
cdr3_aa: CASSFKAGGAPGEQYF
cdr3_nt: TGTGCCAGCAGCTTCAAGGCAGGGGGCGCTCCGGGAGAGCAGTACTTC

v_call: TRBV11-2
d_call: NA
clone_size: NA
j_call: TRBJ2-1
cdr3_aa: CASSLFTLADYNEQFF
cdr3_nt: TGTGCCAGCAGCTTATTTACGTTAGCGGATTACAATGAGCAGTTCTTC

v_call: TRBV2
d_call: NA
clone_size: NA
j_call: TRBJ1-5
cdr3_aa: CASSLEGRGNQPQHF
cdr3_nt: TGTGCCAGCAGTTTGGAGGGTAGGGGCAATCAGCCCCAGCATTTT

v_call: TRBV5-8
d_call: NA
clone_size: NA
j_call: TRBJ1-6
cdr3_aa: CASSLLQGSSPLHF
cdr3_nt: TGTGCCAGCAGCTTGCTTCAGGGAAGTTCACCCCTCCACTTT

v_call: TRBV5-1
d_call: NA
clone_size: once
j_call: TRBJ2-3
cdr3_aa: CASRPRGPGTDTQYF
cdr3_nt: TGCGCCAGCAGACCGCGGGGGCCGGGCACAGATACGCAGTATTTT

v_call: TRBV30
d_call: NA
clone_size: NA
j_call: TRBJ1-2
cdr3_aa: CAWSGSGGEGYGYTF
cdr3_nt: TGTGCCTGGAGTGGGTCAGGCGGCGAGGGCTATGGCTACACCTTC

v_call: TRBV6-5
d_call: NA
clone_size: NA
j_call: TRBJ1-1
cdr3_aa: CARGAGSGNTEAFF
cdr3_nt: TGTGCCAGGGGAGCGGGGTCTGGGAACACTGAAGCTTTCTTT

v_call: TRBV5-1
d_call: TRBD1
clone_size: once
j_call: TRBJ1-2
cdr3_aa: CASTPTGVGGYTF
cdr3_nt: TGCGCCAGCACTCCGACAGGGGTAGGCGGCTACACCTTC

v_call: TRBV5-1
d_call: NA
clone_size: few
j_call: TRBJ1-1
cdr3_aa: CASSVDRSTEAFF
cdr3_nt: TGCGCCAGCAGCGTAGACAGGTCCACTGAAGCTTTCTTT

v_call: TRBV15
d_call: NA
clone_size: NA
j_call: TRBJ1-6
cdr3_aa: CATSWDTSSTPLHF
cdr3_nt: TGTGCCACCAGTTGGGACACTTCTTCGACACCCCTCCACTTT

v_call: TRBV2
d_call: TRBD1
clone_size: NA
j_call: TRBJ1-2
cdr3_aa: CASETGAEPYGYTF
cdr3_nt: TGTGCCAGTGAAACAGGGGCGGAACCTTATGGCTACACCTTC

v_call: TRBV25-1
d_call: NA
clone_size: few
j_call: TRBJ2-2
cdr3_aa: CASSEVGDTGELFF
cdr3_nt: TGTGCCAGCAGTGAAGTCGGGGACACCGGGGAGCTGTTTTTT

v_call: TRBV19
d_call: TRBD1
clone_size: NA
j_call: TRBJ1-1
cdr3_aa: CASSRPGGGTEAFF
cdr3_nt: TGTGCCAGTAGTAGGCCAGGGGGCGGGACTGAAGCTTTCTTT

v_call: TRBV7-3
d_call: NA
clone_size: NA
j_call: TRBJ2-5
cdr3_aa: CASSSRPGETQYF
cdr3_nt: TGTGCCAGCAGCTCCCGGCCGGGGGAGACCCAGTACTTC

v_call: TRBV7-3
d_call: NA
clone_size: NA
j_call: TRBJ2-2
cdr3_aa: CASSSLNLGELFF
cdr3_nt: TGTGCCAGCAGCTCCCTTAACTTGGGGGAGCTGTTTTTT

v_call: TRBV9
d_call: NA
clone_size: NA
j_call: TRBJ1-4
cdr3_aa: CASSVGAVNEKLFF
cdr3_nt: TGTGCCAGCAGCGTAGGAGCGGTTAATGAAAAACTGTTTTTT

v_call: TRBV4-2
d_call: NA
clone_size: NA
j_call: TRBJ2-5
cdr3_aa: CASSQDLGQAQYF
cdr3_nt: TGTGCCAGCAGCCAAGACCTTGGGCAGGCCCAGTACTTC

v_call: TRBV3-1/TRBV3-2
d_call: NA
clone_size: NA
j_call: TRBJ1-1
cdr3_aa: CASSQNTAGAVTEAFF
cdr3_nt: TGTGCCAGCAGCCAAAATACCGCAGGGGCTGTCACTGAAGCTTTCTTT

v_call: TRBV28
d_call: TRBD2
clone_size: NA
j_call: TRBJ2-7
cdr3_aa: CASSPSGGASYEQYF
cdr3_nt: TGTGCCAGCAGCCCTAGCGGGGGCGCCTCCTACGAGCAGTACTTC

v_call: TRBV7-9
d_call: NA
clone_size: NA
j_call: TRBJ1-1
cdr3_aa: CASSFPGDEAFF
cdr3_nt: TGTGCCAGCAGCTTCCCAGGGGACGAAGCTTTCTTT

v_call: TRBV28
d_call: NA
clone_size: once
j_call: TRBJ1-5
cdr3_aa: CASSRGIGLSNQPQHF
cdr3_nt: TGTGCCAGCAGTCGGGGAATTGGGTTGAGCAATCAGCCCCAGCATTTT

v_call: TRBV6-1
d_call: NA
clone_size: NA
j_call: TRBJ1-1
cdr3_aa: CASSDRKGDTEAFF
cdr3_nt: TGTGCCAGCAGTGACAGGAAAGGGGACACTGAAGCTTTCTTT

v_call: TRBV21-1
d_call: NA
clone_size: NA
j_call: TRBJ1-6
cdr3_aa: CASSKALRASYNSPLHF
cdr3_nt: TGTGCCAGCAGCAAAGCGCTCAGGGCCTCCTATAATTCACCCCTCCACTTT

v_call: TRBV5-4
d_call: NA
clone_size: NA
j_call: TRBJ1-2
cdr3_aa: CASSPAPGRSYGYTF
cdr3_nt: TGTGCCAGCAGCCCGGCCCCGGGAAGGAGCTATGGCTACACCTTC

v_call: TRBV5-8
d_call: TRBD2
clone_size: NA
j_call: TRBJ2-1
cdr3_aa: CASSFRAGGQYEQFF
cdr3_nt: TGTGCCAGCAGCTTTCGAGCGGGGGGGCAGTATGAGCAGTTCTTC

v_call: TRBV29-1
d_call: NA
clone_size: NA
j_call: TRBJ2-3
cdr3_aa: CSVVEWSTDTQYF
cdr3_nt: TGCAGCGTTGTCGAGTGGAGCACAGATACGCAGTATTTT

v_call: TRBV6-6
d_call: NA
clone_size: NA
j_call: TRBJ1-6
cdr3_aa: CASRLSVNSPLHF
cdr3_nt: TGTGCCAGCAGGCTATCTGTCAATTCACCCCTCCACTTT

v_call: TRBV6-5
d_call: NA
clone_size: NA
j_call: TRBJ1-4
cdr3_aa: CASSSRPGNDEKLFF
cdr3_nt: TGTGCCAGCAGTTCCCGGCCGGGGAACGACGAAAAACTGTTTTTT

v_call: TRBV5-1
d_call: NA
clone_size: once
j_call: TRBJ1-4
cdr3_aa: CASSVQPGRQLGSNEKLFF
cdr3_nt: TGCGCCAGCAGCGTTCAGCCCGGCCGCCAACTAGGGAGTAATGAAAAACTGTTTTTT

v_call: TRBV10-3
d_call: NA
clone_size: NA
j_call: TRBJ2-2
cdr3_aa: CAITEGRDAGELFF
cdr3_nt: TGTGCCATCACCGAAGGCAGGGATGCCGGGGAGCTGTTTTTT